This TCR beta chain emerged from a study of blood T cell repertoires in COVID-19. Study details: Sites in the United States, Italy and Spain provided acute and convalescent COVID-19 samples. PBMCs, B-cell-depleted T cells, or T cells provided the cDNA or gDNA that made up the material.

This CDR3 contains 16 residues. Germline V gives CDR1 KGHSH, CDR2 LQKENI. Trimming stripped 6 bases from V and 4 bases from J, with 18 bases between. Sequencing used immunoSEQ multiplex PCR; TCRdb keeps in-frame clones, though not all of them. The sample includes roughly 200,000 clones, 70% to 90% seen only once; the top ten take less than 5.5%. The TCR comes from an elderly woman with acute or convalescent COVID-19. This chain connects TRBV18 to TRBJ1-4, with D perhaps TRBD1 (5 bases). Sequences were obtained from peripheral blood. The CDR3 here is CASSLNQGGDNEKLFF. The CDR3 DNA is TGTGCCAGCTCCCTTAACCAGGGCGGAGATAATGAAAAACTGTTTTTT.